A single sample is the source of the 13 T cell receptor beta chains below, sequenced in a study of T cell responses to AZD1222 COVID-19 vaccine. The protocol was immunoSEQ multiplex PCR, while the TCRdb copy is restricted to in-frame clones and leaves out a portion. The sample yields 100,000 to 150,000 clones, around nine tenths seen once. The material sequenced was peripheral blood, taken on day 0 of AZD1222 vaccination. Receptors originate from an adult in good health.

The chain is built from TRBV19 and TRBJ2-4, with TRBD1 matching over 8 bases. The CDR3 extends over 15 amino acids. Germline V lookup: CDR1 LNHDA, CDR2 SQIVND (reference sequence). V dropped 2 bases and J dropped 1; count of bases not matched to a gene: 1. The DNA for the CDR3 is TGTGCCAGTAGTATACAGGGGGCTGCCAAAAACATTCAGTACTTC. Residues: CASSIQGAAKNIQYF.

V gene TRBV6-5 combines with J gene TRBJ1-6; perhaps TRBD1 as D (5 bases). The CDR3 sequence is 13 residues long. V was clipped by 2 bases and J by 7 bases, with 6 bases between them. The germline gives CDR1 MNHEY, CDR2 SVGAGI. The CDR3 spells CASSYGANSPLHF. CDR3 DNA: TGTGCCAGCAGTTACGGGGCGAATTCACCCCTCCACTTT.

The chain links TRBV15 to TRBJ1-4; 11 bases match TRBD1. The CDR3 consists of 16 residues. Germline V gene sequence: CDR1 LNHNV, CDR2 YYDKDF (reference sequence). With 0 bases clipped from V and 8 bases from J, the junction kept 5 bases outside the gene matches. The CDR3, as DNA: TGTGCCACCAGCAGAGATCTCGGGACAGGGGGAGAAAAACTGTTTTTT. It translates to CATSRDLGTGGEKLFF.

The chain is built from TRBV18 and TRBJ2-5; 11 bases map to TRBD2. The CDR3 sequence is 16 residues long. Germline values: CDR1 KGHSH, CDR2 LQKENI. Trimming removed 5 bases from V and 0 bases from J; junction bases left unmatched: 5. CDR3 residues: CASSIAGGSNQETQYF. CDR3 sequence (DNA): TGTGCCAGCTCAATAGCGGGGGGGTCCAACCAAGAGACCCAGTACTTC.

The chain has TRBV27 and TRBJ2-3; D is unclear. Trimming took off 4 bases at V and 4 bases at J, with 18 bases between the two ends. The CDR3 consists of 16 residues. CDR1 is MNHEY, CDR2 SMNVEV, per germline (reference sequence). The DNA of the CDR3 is TGTGCCAGCAGTTCTTTACCGACTTACCGCGCAGATACGCAGTATTTT. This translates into CASSSLPTYRADTQYF.

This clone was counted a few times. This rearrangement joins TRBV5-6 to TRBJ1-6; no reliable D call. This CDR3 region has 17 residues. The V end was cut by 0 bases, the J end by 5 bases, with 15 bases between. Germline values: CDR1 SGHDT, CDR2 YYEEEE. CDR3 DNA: TGTGCCAGCAGCTTGGGGAGTAGGGCAGCAGATAATTCACCCCTCCACTTT. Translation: CASSLGSRAADNSPLHF.

The CDR3 nucleotides read TGTGCCAGCAGTGCGAATCGACTAGGAGCGACTAACGAGCAGTACTTC. Translation gives CASSANRLGATNEQYF. This rearrangement joins TRBV28 to TRBJ2-7; possible D gene TRBD2, 6 bases. The V gene's germline CDR1 is MDHEN and CDR2 SYDVKM. This CDR3 contains 16 residues. V was shortened by 5 bases and J by 5 bases, with 22 bases between the two germline ends.

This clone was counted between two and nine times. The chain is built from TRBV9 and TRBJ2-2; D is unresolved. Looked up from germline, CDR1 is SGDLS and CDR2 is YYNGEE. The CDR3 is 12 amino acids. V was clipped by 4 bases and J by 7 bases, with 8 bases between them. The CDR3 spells CASSTIGGELFF. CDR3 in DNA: TGTGCCAGCAGCACCATCGGCGGGGAGCTGTTTTTT.

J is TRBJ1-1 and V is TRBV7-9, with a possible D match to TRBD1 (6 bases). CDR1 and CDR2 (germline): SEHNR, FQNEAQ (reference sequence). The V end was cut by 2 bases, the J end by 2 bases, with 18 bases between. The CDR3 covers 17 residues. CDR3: CASSLRPGHHRNTEAFF. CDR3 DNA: TGTGCCAGCAGCTTACGCCCGGGACACCACCGAAACACTGAAGCTTTCTTT.

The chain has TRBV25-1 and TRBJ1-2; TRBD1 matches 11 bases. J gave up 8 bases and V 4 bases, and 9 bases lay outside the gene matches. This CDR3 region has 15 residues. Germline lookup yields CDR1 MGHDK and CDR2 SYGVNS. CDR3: CASSAGQGEFRGYTF. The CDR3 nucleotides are TGTGCCAGCAGTGCGGGACAGGGGGAATTTCGGGGCTACACCTTC.

The CDR3 coding sequence is TGTGCCAGCAGCCCCAGTCAGGGGGCAGGAAAACTGTTTTTT. Its protein is CASSPSQGAGKLFF. The chain uses TRBV3-1 (or the pseudogene TRBV3-2) and TRBJ1-4; 8 bases match TRBD1. Germline V gene sequence: CDR1 LGHDT, CDR2 YNNKEL (reference sequence). The CDR3 is 14 residues long. Trimming took 4 bases from V and 10 from J; bases not matched to a gene: 8.

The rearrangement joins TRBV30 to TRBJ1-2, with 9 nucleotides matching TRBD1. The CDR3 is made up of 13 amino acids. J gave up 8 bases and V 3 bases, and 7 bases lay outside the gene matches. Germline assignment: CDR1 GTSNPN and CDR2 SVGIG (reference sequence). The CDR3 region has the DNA TGTGCCTGGAGCCTCGACAGGGGGGAAGGCTACACCTTC. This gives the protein CAWSLDRGEGYTF.

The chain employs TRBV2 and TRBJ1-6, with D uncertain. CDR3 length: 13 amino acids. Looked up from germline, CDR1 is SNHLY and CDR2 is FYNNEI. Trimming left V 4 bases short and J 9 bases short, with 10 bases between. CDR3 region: CASSADEGSPLHF. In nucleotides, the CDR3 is TGTGCCAGCAGTGCGGACGAGGGTTCACCCCTCCACTTT.